These 22 T cell receptor beta chains were sequenced from one sample in a study of T cells of healthy individuals (dated by TCRdb to between 2017 and 2018). Receptors were amplified or captured by 5' RACE. Sequencer: Illumina MiSeq. The public reads were reprocessed in TCRdb via fastp at Q25 and MiXCR, keeping in-frame beta chains. Rows matching on CDR3 protein sequence are summarized as one entry with the most common DNA and genes. This sample has nearly 100,000 distinct CDR3 sequences in its table, and roughly a sixth of those were observed once. The ten largest account for 6% to 8% of the sample. These receptors were collected from a human donor in good health.

This clonotype was seen more than once but under ten times. The chain combines TRBV6-2 or TRBV6-3 with TRBJ2-3; no definite D call. With 2 bases removed from V and 0 bases from J, the gap between germline ends came to 6 bases. The germline V gene encodes CDR1 MNHEY and CDR2 SVGEGT. The CDR3 runs 14 residues. CDR3 loop: CASSYGPSTDTQYF. The CDR3 DNA is TGTGCCAGCAGTTACGGCCCCAGCACAGATACGCAGTATTTT.

This clonotype was seen just once. This rearrangement joins TRBV7-9 to TRBJ2-3; 7 positions match TRBD2. V lost 5 bases to trimming and J lost 0 bases; unmatched junction nucleotides: 2. Germline CDR1 is SEHNR and CDR2 is FQNEAQ (reference sequence). The CDR3 contains 14 residues. The CDR3 spells CASSGRGSTDTQYF. The CDR3 DNA sequence: TGTGCCAGCAGCGGGAGGGGAAGCACAGATACGCAGTATTTT.

This rearrangement joins TRBV7-8 to TRBJ2-1; TRBD2 agrees at 12 bases. V lost 3 bases to trimming and J lost 0 bases; unmatched junction nucleotides: 9. The germline CDR1 and CDR2 sequences are SGHVS and FQNEAQ. The CDR3 is 19 residues long. DNA of the CDR3: TGTGCCAGCAGCTTTTGGACTAGCGGGGATTTTAGCTCCTACAATGAGCAGTTCTTC. It is translated as CASSFWTSGDFSSYNEQFF.

J is TRBJ1-1 and V is TRBV2; D is ambiguous. Trimming removed 10 bases at V and 0 bases at J, with 12 bases between. Germline V gene lookup returns CDR1 SNHLY and CDR2 FYNNEI. The CDR3 is 13 residues long. The CDR3 nucleotides are TGTGCCACCCGGGTGATTGTGAACACTGAAGCTTTCTTT. Its protein is CATRVIVNTEAFF.

This clonotype was recorded a few times. This CDR3 reads CASSLLSGLAEFF. CDR3 DNA sequence: TGTGCCAGCAGTTTACTGTCGGGACTAGCTGAGTTCTTC. V and J are TRBV27 and TRBJ2-1; 9 positions agree with TRBD2. V shed 2 bases and J 14 bases; nucleotides not matched to a gene: 7. Germline loops: CDR1 MNHEY, CDR2 SMNVEV (reference sequence). CDR3 length equals 13 residues.

This chain uses TRBV4-1 with TRBJ1-2; the match to TRBD1 covers 7 bases. The V and J ends lost 0 bases and 2 bases, in that order; junction bases with no gene match: 6. The germline V gene has CDR1 MGHRA and CDR2 YSYEKL. The CDR3 is 16 residues long. CDR3 sequence: CASSQEPGQINYGYTF. The CDR3 DNA follows: TGCGCCAGCAGCCAAGAGCCGGGACAGATAAACTATGGCTACACCTTC.

The V gene is TRBV20-1, the J gene TRBJ2-7; D is unclear. This CDR3 contains 14 residues. V lost 3 bases to trimming and J lost 2 bases, with 14 bases between them. Germline loops: CDR1 DFQATT, CDR2 SNEGSKA (reference sequence). The CDR3 loop is CSASTRYIAYEQYF. For the CDR3, the DNA is TGCAGTGCTAGTACCCGCTACATCGCCTACGAGCAGTACTTC.

The rearrangement uses TRBV2 and TRBJ1-4; TRBD1 is a possible D gene (6 bases). Looked up from germline, CDR1 is SNHLY and CDR2 is FYNNEI. This CDR3 comprises 13 residues. Trimming left V 9 bases short and J 8 bases short, with 16 bases between. The CDR3 coding sequence is TGTGCCAGTTCAGGGGTATTTGGGGAAAAACTGTTTTTT. Translation gives CASSGVFGEKLFF.

This clonotype was detected ten times or more. The rearrangement uses TRBV30 and TRBJ1-3; perhaps TRBD1 as D (5 bases). Germline values: CDR1 GTSNPN, CDR2 SVGIG (reference sequence). CDR3 length equals 15 residues. The V end was cut by 1 base, the J end by 5 bases, with 15 bases between. The CDR3 nucleotides are TGTGCCTGGAGTGCGGCAGGGATAGGAAGAAACACCATATATTTT. This translates into CAWSAAGIGRNTIYF.

The V and J genes are TRBV4-3 and TRBJ2-3; D not certain. Trimming took 1 base from V and 1 from J, leaving 12 bases between them. The CDR3 length is 16 residues. CDR1 LGHNA and CDR2 YSLEER come from the germline V gene. The CDR3 nucleotides are TGCGCCAGCAGCCAAGTGTCTGGGTCGGGCACAGATACGCAGTATTTT. It specifies CASSQVSGSGTDTQYF.

This clonotype was recorded a few times. The CDR3 DNA sequence: TGCGCCAGCAGTGAGTCGGATCCATGGGGCGGGGAAGGCTACACCTTC. It is translated as CASSESDPWGGEGYTF. The V call is TRBV10-2, the J call TRBJ1-2; maybe TRBD1 (5 bases). CDR1 is WSHSY, CDR2 SAAADI, per germline. The CDR3 is 16 amino acids. Trimming removed 0 bases at V and 8 bases at J, with 19 bases between.

This clonotype was picked up a small number of times. The V and J genes are TRBV14 and TRBJ1-1; 10 bases align to TRBD1. CDR1 and CDR2 from the germline V gene are SGHDN and FVKESK. The V gene end was trimmed by 3 bases and the J gene end by 0 bases; junction bases not matched to a gene: 13. The CDR3 runs to 19 residues. CDR3: CASSQRQGAFKGMNTEAFF. Here the CDR3 DNA reads TGTGCCAGCAGCCAGAGACAGGGGGCATTTAAGGGGATGAACACTGAAGCTTTCTTT.

This clonotype appeared many times. This chain uses TRBV2 with TRBJ2-3; tentatively, D is TRBD1 or TRBD2 (5 bases each). Germline CDR1 and CDR2: SNHLY and FYNNEI. V lost 8 bases and J lost 0, with 21 bases in between. The CDR3 extends over 17 amino acids. CDR3 in DNA: TGTGCCAGCGCTGAGGGGCCGGGGCGGGCTAGCACAGATACGCAGTATTTT. This gives the protein CASAEGPGRASTDTQYF.

This clonotype has a handful of counts. This chain's CDR3 is CASSTGLRTEAFF. The CDR3 DNA reads TGTGCCAGCAGTACAGGGCTCAGGACTGAAGCTTTCTTT. V gene TRBV6-5 combines with J gene TRBJ1-1; a weak D match, TRBD1 (6 bases). CDR1 and CDR2 (germline): MNHEY, SVGAGI. The CDR3 totals 13 residues. V was pared by 5 bases and J by 5 bases, with 12 bases between.

This clonotype was counted at least ten times. This chain uses TRBV4-1 with TRBJ1-5; TRBD1 matches 7 bases. CDR3 size: 14 residues. The junction had 1 base not matched to a gene; V was cut back by 0 bases and J by 5 bases. In germline, CDR1 is MGHRA, CDR2 YSYEKL. The CDR3 DNA sequence: TGCGCCAGCAGCCAAGAAGACAGGGATCAGCCCCAGCATTTT. Encoded protein: CASSQEDRDQPQHF.

This rearrangement joins TRBV30 to TRBJ2-7; possibly TRBD1 for D (6 bases). This CDR3 has 14 residues. The ends were cut back, 4 bases at V and 1 base at J, with 14 bases in the middle. Germline V gene data show CDR1 as GTSNPN and CDR2 as SVGIG (reference sequence). The chain's CDR3 is CAWKIPGQSYEQYF. The CDR3 region has the DNA TGTGCCTGGAAGATACCCGGACAGTCCTACGAGCAGTACTTC.

This clonotype was counted at least ten times. The V call is TRBV12-3 or TRBV12-4, the J call TRBJ1-5; no clear D gene. This CDR3 is built from 13 residues. Trimming pared 3 bases from V and 7 bases from J, leaving 10 bases between. This CDR3 is CASSFNRVQPQHF. The CDR3 coding sequence is TGTGCCAGCAGTTTTAATCGGGTCCAGCCCCAGCATTTT.

This clonotype was picked up many times. The V and J genes are TRBV6-5 and TRBJ2-7; 7 nucleotides align to TRBD1. This CDR3 has 15 residues. Germline V lookup: CDR1 MNHEY, CDR2 SVGAGI. With V trimmed by 5 bases and J by 4 bases, 11 bases remained unmatched. The CDR3: CASSKSTGYLYEQYF. In DNA form, the CDR3 reads TGTGCCAGCAGTAAATCGACAGGGTATCTATACGAGCAGTACTTC.

This clonotype was observed at least ten times. The rearrangement links TRBV7-2 to TRBJ1-4; D ambiguous. Germline CDR1 and CDR2: SGHTA and FQGNSA. Deletions cut 4 bases from V and 4 bases from J, with 10 bases between. CDR3 length: 14 residues. The CDR3 spells CASSYQWDNEKLFF. The CDR3 region has the DNA TGTGCCAGCAGCTACCAGTGGGATAATGAAAAACTGTTTTTT.

V and J are TRBV10-3 and TRBJ2-7; maybe TRBD2 (7 bases). This CDR3 is built from 14 residues. V gave up 6 bases and J gave up 2 bases, with 14 bases separating them. Looked up from germline, CDR1 is ENHRY and CDR2 is SYGVKD. The CDR3 loop reads CAIRGGGGPYEQYF. CDR3 DNA sequence: TGTGCCATCAGGGGAGGGGGGGGCCCCTACGAGCAGTACTTC.

The chain has TRBV7-8 and TRBJ2-1, with a weak D call TRBD1 (5 bases). V was pared by 5 bases and J by 4 bases, with 18 bases between. The CDR3 runs to 16 residues. Per the germline V gene, CDR1 is SGHVS and CDR2 is FQNEAQ. The CDR3 is CASSLELGPAYNEQFF. The CDR3 bases are TGTGCCAGCAGCCTAGAACTGGGGCCTGCTTACAATGAGCAGTTCTTC.

The gene calls are TRBV29-1 and TRBJ1-1, with no clear D. Germline values: CDR1 SQVTM, CDR2 ANQGSEA. Deletions cut 1 base from V and 1 base from J, with 7 bases between. The CDR3 totals 13 residues. The CDR3 coding sequence is TGCAGCGTTGAAGTTGGGAGGAACACTGAAGCTTTCTTT. Its protein is CSVEVGRNTEAFF.